This TCR beta chain stems from a study of tumor-infiltrating lymphocytes in oesophageal squamous cell carcinoma. The V gene lost 3 bases and the J gene lost 10 bases, with 16 bases spanning the gap. The length of the CDR3 is 15 residues. Germline V gene lookup returns CDR1 LNHDA and CDR2 SQIVND (reference sequence). TCRdb reprocessed the PCR reads via MiXCR and lists one record per CDR3 protein. The table has around 20,000 distinct CDR3 sequences, around 43% seen once. The sequence was collected from a male donor with esophageal squamous cell carcinoma. Sequencing was done on a sample of normal esophageal tissue next to the tumor. The rearrangement uses TRBV19 and TRBJ1-6, with D hard to call. CDR3 coding DNA: TGTGCCAGTAGTATCACCGCTCGGGCCAGCTCACCCCTCCACTTT. Its translation: CASSITARASSPLHF.